The TCR beta chain described here comes from a study of PD-1 blockade in mismatch repair-deficient tumors. Clones were read by immunoSEQ multiplex PCR, and TCRdb kept only the in-frame ones, dropping some. The repertoire holds some 48,000 clones, with about 84% as singletons. CDR3 length equals 15 residues. Germline-derived CDR1 and CDR2 are KGHSH and LQKENI. V lost 3 bases and J lost 8, with 19 bases in between. This clonotype was sampled from an adult with mismatch repair-deficient cancer. Sequencing used peripheral blood, obtained roughly 19 weeks after starting pembrolizumab. The chain joins TRBV18 to TRBJ1-2; D is perhaps TRBD1 (5 bases). DNA of the CDR3: TGTGCCAGCTCACCGTCCGAGACAGCCAGTAGGGGCTACACCTTC. This translates into CASSPSETASRGYTF.